This TCR beta chain was recovered during a study of shared clonotypes between healthy human individuals. The junction had 0 bases not matched to a gene; V was cut back by 1 base and J by 4 bases. The CDR3 loop spans 14 amino acids. Germline lookup yields CDR1 LGHNA and CDR2 YSLEER. The authors split each subset's genomic DNA evenly across several immunoSEQ plates. The assay was immunoSEQ multiplex PCR, and TCRdb's table has in-frame clones only and misses some. The sample yields approximately 500,000 clones, 81% seen once. The specimen sequenced was PBMCs. The chain carries TRBV4-3 and TRBJ1-5; 8 bases align to TRBD1. The sequence derives from a woman aged 40 to 50 in good health. Some clones in this sample may be carry-over from other donors' samples. CDR3 sequence: CASSQGQGNQPQHF. The CDR3 DNA follows: TGCGCCAGCAGCCAAGGACAGGGGAATCAGCCCCAGCATTTT.